Below are 13 T cell receptor beta chains sequenced from a single sample in a study of long-term antiretroviral therapy in people with HIV. The assay, immunoSEQ v3.0, was run at survey level. The table came from immunoSEQ multiplex PCR; TCRdb's copy has only in-frame clones and leaves some out. Seen here are approximately 29,000 clones, about four fifths observed once, and the top ten hold 6.2%. The starting material was unsorted PBMCs, obtained 0.4 years after starting antiretroviral therapy. The source is a man aged 18 to 29 with HIV.

This sequence joins TRBV19 and TRBJ1-3, with 7 positions matching TRBD1. Germline V gives CDR1 LNHDA, CDR2 SQIVND (reference sequence). The CDR3 sequence is 15 residues long. V shed 5 bases, J shed 3 bases, and the junction held 7 bases outside the gene matches. The CDR3 coding sequence is TGTGCCAGTAGTGCCTTGACAGGGTTTGGAAACACCATATATTTT. This gives the protein CASSALTGFGNTIYF.

The chain joins TRBV5-6 to TRBJ1-3; 8 bases map to TRBD1. With 5 bases clipped from V and 4 bases from J, the junction kept 17 bases outside the gene matches. The length of the CDR3 is 18 residues. Germline CDR1 and CDR2: SGHDT and YYEEEE. CDR3 loop: CASSHFEETGGTGNTIYF. CDR3 coding DNA: TGTGCCAGCAGTCACTTTGAGGAAACAGGGGGAACCGGAAACACCATATATTTT.

The chain employs TRBV5-1 and TRBJ1-2; D call uncertain. The CDR3 spans 15 residues. The germline V gene encodes CDR1 SGHRS and CDR2 YFSETQ. V was shortened by 4 bases and J by 0 bases, with 13 bases between the two germline ends. CDR3 nucleotides: TGCGCCAGCAGCCCCCGAGCCTATACTAACTATGGCTACACCTTC. This sequence encodes CASSPRAYTNYGYTF.

The rearrangement links TRBV4-1 to TRBJ2-7; possibly TRBD2 for D (5 bases). In germline, CDR1 is MGHRA, CDR2 YSYEKL. Trimming removed 1 base at V and 2 bases at J, with 12 bases between. The CDR3 is made up of 15 amino acids. The CDR3 reads CASSQALAATYEQYF. The CDR3 region has the DNA TGCGCCAGCAGCCAAGCCCTAGCCGCTACCTACGAGCAGTACTTC.

J is TRBJ2-7 and V is TRBV7-6, with D unresolved. The CDR3 has 14 amino acids. Trimming took 1 base from V and 2 from J, leaving 9 bases between them. Germline V gene lookup returns CDR1 SGHVS and CDR2 FNYEAQ. CDR3 region: CASSLGTLAYEQYF. DNA of the CDR3: TGTGCCAGCAGCTTAGGGACCCTCGCCTACGAGCAGTACTTC. The whole variable domain, filled in from reference TRBV7-6 and TRBJ2-7, reads GAGVSQSPRYKVTKRGQDVALRCDPISGHVSLYWYRQALGQGPEFLTYFNYEAQQDKSGLPNDRFSAERPEGSISTLTIQRTEQRDSAMYRCASSLGTLAYEQYFGPGTRLTVT.

This clone was observed a single time. The chain joins TRBV12-5 to TRBJ1-1, with 9 bases identical to TRBD1. Germline lookup yields CDR1 LGHNT and CDR2 FRNRAP. The CDR3 runs 17 residues. Trimming removed 3 bases from V and 0 bases from J; junction bases left unmatched: 8. CDR3 sequence reads: CASGFLGQGLLNTEAFF. The CDR3 DNA reads as TGTGCTAGTGGTTTTTTGGGACAGGGCCTCTTGAACACTGAAGCTTTCTTT.

The DNA for the CDR3 is TGCGCCAGCAGTGGCCTCAGTGAAAAACTGTTTTTT. This encodes CASSGLSEKLFF. The V call is TRBV10-1, the J call TRBJ1-4, with no clear D. The V end lost 4 bases, the J end lost 7 bases, and 7 bases lay between the germline ends. Germline CDR1 WNHNN, CDR2 SYGVQD (reference sequence). The CDR3 length is 12 residues.

This clone was observed once. The chain links TRBV5-1 to TRBJ2-7; D perhaps matches TRBD1 (6 bases). Trimming removed 7 bases at V and 4 bases at J, with 15 bases between. In germline, CDR1 is SGHRS, CDR2 YFSETQ. This CDR3 is built from 13 residues. The CDR3 bases are TGCGCCAGCGCCCGGACAGCTATTTACGAGCAGTACTTC. The encoded protein is CASARTAIYEQYF. The entire variable domain, with the rest obtained from reference TRBV5-1 and TRBJ2-7, is as follows: KAGVTQTPRYLIKTRGQQVTLSCSPISGHRSVSWYQQTPGQGLQFLFEYFSETQRNKGNFPGRFSGRQFSNSRSEMNVSTLELGDSALYLCASARTAIYEQYFGPGTRLTVT.

The V call is TRBV7-9, the J call TRBJ1-5; no reliable D call. Trimming removed 3 bases from V and 0 bases from J, with 9 bases in between. This CDR3 comprises 15 residues. Germline CDR1 and CDR2: SEHNR and FQNEAQ (reference sequence). DNA for the CDR3: TGTGCCAGCAGCTTGGACGGGGTTAGCAATCAGCCCCAGCATTTT. Its protein product is CASSLDGVSNQPQHF.

Only a few counts were recorded for this clone. V usage is TRBV28 and J usage is TRBJ1-1; 7 bases are a match to TRBD1. Germline V gives CDR1 MDHEN, CDR2 SYDVKM. With V trimmed by 4 bases and J by 11 bases, 10 bases remained unmatched. This CDR3 spans 13 amino acids. Here the CDR3 DNA reads TGTGCCAGCAGTTCTACTTACAGGGGACCGGCTTTCTTT. Encoded protein: CASSSTYRGPAFF.

The chain couples TRBV7-9 to TRBJ2-7, with D perhaps TRBD1 (6 bases). This CDR3 spans 14 amino acids. CDR1 is SEHNR and CDR2 is FQNEAQ in the germline V gene (reference sequence). V gave up 3 bases and J gave up 0 bases, with 9 bases separating them. The CDR3 coding sequence is TGTGCCAGCAGCTTCGAAGGGGGCTCCTACGAGCAGTACTTC. Translated, it gives CASSFEGGSYEQYF.

The CDR3 is CASTGRGPQETQYF. The CDR3 bases are TGTGCCAGCACCGGGAGGGGGCCCCAAGAGACCCAGTACTTC. The chain joins TRBV11-2 to TRBJ2-5; tentatively, D is TRBD2 (8 bases). Trimming left V 7 bases short and J 1 base short, with 13 bases between. This CDR3 region has 14 residues. Looked up from germline, CDR1 is SGHAT and CDR2 is FQNNGV.

The chain has TRBV11-2 and TRBJ2-7; D not certain. Germline V gene sequence: CDR1 SGHAT, CDR2 FQNNGV. Trimming removed 5 bases from V and 0 bases from J, with 14 bases in between. There are 15 residues in the CDR3. In DNA, the CDR3 is TGTGCCAGCAGCCCCCAAGTTACACCCTCCTACGAGCAGTACTTC. This gives the protein CASSPQVTPSYEQYF.